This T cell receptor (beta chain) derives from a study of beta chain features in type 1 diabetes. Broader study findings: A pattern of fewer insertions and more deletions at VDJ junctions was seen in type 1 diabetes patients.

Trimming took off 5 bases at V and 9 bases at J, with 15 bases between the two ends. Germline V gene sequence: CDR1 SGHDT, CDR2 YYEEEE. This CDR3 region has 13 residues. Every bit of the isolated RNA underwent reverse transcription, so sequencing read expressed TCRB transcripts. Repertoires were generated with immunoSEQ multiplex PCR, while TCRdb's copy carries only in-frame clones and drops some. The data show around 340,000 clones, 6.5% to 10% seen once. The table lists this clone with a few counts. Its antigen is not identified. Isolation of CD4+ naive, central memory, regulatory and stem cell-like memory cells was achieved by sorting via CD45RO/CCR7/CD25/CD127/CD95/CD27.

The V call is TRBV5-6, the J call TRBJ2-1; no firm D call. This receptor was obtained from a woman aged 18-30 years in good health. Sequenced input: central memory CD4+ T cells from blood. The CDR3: CASRTPRSGEQFF. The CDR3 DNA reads TGTGCCAGCAGAACACCCAGGTCTGGTGAGCAGTTCTTC.